One and the same sample provided the 17 T cell receptor beta chains below, sequenced in a study of blood T cells in healthy people across ages. PCR was performed a second time for about 6 to 12 cycles using a sample-barcoded 5' primer and a J-beta primer mix. TCRdb processed the 5' RACE reads anew with MiXCR; each CDR3 protein has one entry. The data contain about 540,000 distinct CDR3 sequences, 24% of them seen just once; the ten biggest clones take up 8.5% to 9.5%. These data were likewise used in another study, on T cells of mothers and their children.

The sample consisted of blood. These receptors came from a boy aged 5 to 17 in good health.

The chain links TRBV4-1 to TRBJ2-1; possibly TRBD1 for D (6 bases). The V end lost 4 bases, the J end lost 7 bases, and 20 bases lay between the germline ends. The CDR3 loop spans 16 amino acids. The V gene's germline CDR1 is MGHRA and CDR2 YSYEKL. The CDR3 loop is CASSLVPGQVWNEQFF. In DNA form, the CDR3 reads TGCGCCAGCAGCCTTGTCCCGGGACAAGTTTGGAATGAGCAGTTCTTC.

On this clonotype itself: One end of the junction fails to match germline, which may point to a read error. This sequence joins TRBV14 and TRBJ2-7; D is perhaps TRBD1 or TRBD2 (5 bases each). In germline, CDR1 is SGHDN, CDR2 FVKESK. CDR3 length equals 12 residues. In nucleotides, the CDR3 is TGTGCCAGCAGCCAAGCAGGGTGGGAGCGGTACTTC. Protein: CASSQAGWERYF.

The table lists this clonotype with a count of one. The chain carries TRBV27 and TRBJ1-4; D is ambiguous. The germline CDR1 and CDR2 sequences are MNHEY and SMNVEV (reference sequence). The CDR3 spans 16 residues. The V gene lost 4 bases and the J gene lost 3 bases, with 15 bases spanning the gap. As DNA, the CDR3 is TGTGCCAGCAGTTCGTCTGCGGGTGGGCCTAATGAAAAACTGTTTTTT. As protein: CASSSSAGGPNEKLFF.

The chain recombines TRBV12-3 or TRBV12-4 with TRBJ1-5, with D hard to call. CDR3 length equals 16 residues. The V end lost 3 bases, the J end lost 3 bases, and 15 bases lay between the germline ends. CDR3 residues: CASSFSGPRNNQPQHF. The CDR3 DNA follows: TGTGCCAGCAGTTTTTCCGGACCGCGTAACAATCAGCCCCAGCATTTT.

This chain uses TRBV29-1 with TRBJ2-1; TRBD2 aligns across 9 bases. The V gene end was trimmed by 5 bases and the J gene end by 6 bases; junction bases not matched to a gene: 2. Germline CDR1 is SQVTM and CDR2 is ANQGSEA. CDR3 length: 12 residues. The CDR3 region is CSVSLAGNEQFF. The CDR3 coding sequence is TGCAGCGTTTCACTAGCGGGCAATGAGCAGTTCTTC.

This clonotype occurred a few times. V gene TRBV15 combines with J gene TRBJ2-7, with D possibly matching TRBD2 (7 bases). CDR3 length: 15 amino acids. V was trimmed by 0 bases and J by 1 base, leaving 10 bases between them. From germline, CDR1 is LNHNV and CDR2 YYDKDF (reference sequence). The DNA for the CDR3 is TGTGCCACCAGCAGAGAGGGAGGGGGTTCCTACGAGCAGTACTTC. This translates into CATSREGGGSYEQYF.

Ten or more counts support this clonotype. The chain has TRBV29-1 and TRBJ1-4; tentatively, D is TRBD1 (6 bases). V was shortened by 8 bases and J by 5 bases, with 18 bases between the two germline ends. Germline loops: CDR1 SQVTM, CDR2 ANQGSEA. This CDR3 has 14 residues. CDR3 amino acids: CSISTGILNEKLFF. The CDR3 DNA reads TGCAGCATTTCTACAGGGATCTTGAATGAAAAACTGTTTTTT.

This clonotype occurred a few times. V is TRBV9 and J is TRBJ2-5, with TRBD1 identical over 8 bases. The V segment lost 3 bases and the J segment 3 bases; nucleotides outside the gene matches: 7. The CDR3 totals 15 residues. Looked up from germline, CDR1 is SGDLS and CDR2 is YYNGEE. CDR3: CASSARGRREETQYF. CDR3 DNA: TGTGCCAGCAGCGCCAGGGGGCGCAGGGAAGAGACCCAGTACTTC.

This clonotype was detected only a few times. V gene TRBV5-6 combines with J gene TRBJ1-1, with TRBD1 matching 9 bases. Germline-derived CDR1 and CDR2 are SGHDT and YYEEEE. The CDR3 runs 14 residues. The ends lost 5 bases at V and 5 bases at J; junction bases unmatched: 7. CDR3 in DNA: TGTGCCAGCAGGCCCGGGACAGGGAGGACTGAAGCTTTCTTT. Its protein product is CASRPGTGRTEAFF.

V is TRBV20-1 and J is TRBJ2-5; D might be TRBD2 (5 bases). Germline V gene lookup returns CDR1 DFQATT and CDR2 SNEGSKA (reference sequence). The CDR3 runs 13 residues. V lost 4 bases to trimming and J lost 4 bases, with 13 bases between them. The CDR3: CSATVLGIETQYF. The CDR3, as DNA: TGCAGTGCTACCGTACTAGGGATAGAGACCCAGTACTTC.

The chain is built from TRBV7-2 and TRBJ1-2, with 7 positions matching TRBD1. Per germline, CDR1 SGHTA and CDR2 FQGNSA. The CDR3 has 15 residues. The junction had 10 bases not matched to a gene; V was cut back by 5 bases and J by 4 bases. The CDR3 DNA follows: TGTGCCAGCAGCCAGGGGGTCAGTGGGGGCTATGGCTACACCTTC. Protein sequence: CASSQGVSGGYGYTF.

This clonotype has only a few counts. This chain joins TRBV12-5 and TRBJ2-3; D is perhaps TRBD2 (6 bases). Trimming cost V 3 bases and J 4 bases, with 23 bases left between them. The CDR3 has 18 amino acids. Germline-derived CDR1 and CDR2 are LGHNT and FRNRAP. CDR3 sequence reads: CASGFSLRRDPGSDTQYF. In DNA, the CDR3 is TGTGCTAGTGGTTTCTCCCTCCGGCGGGACCCCGGATCAGATACGCAGTATTTT.

The J gene is TRBJ2-3, the V gene TRBV5-1; D is unclear. This CDR3 contains 13 residues. With 0 bases removed from V and 2 bases from J, the gap between germline ends came to 4 bases. Germline V gene sequence: CDR1 SGHRS, CDR2 YFSETQ. CDR3 residues: CASSLGNTDTQYF. The CDR3 nucleotides read TGCGCCAGCAGCTTGGGAAACACAGATACGCAGTATTTT.

This clonotype was seen more than once but under ten times. The chain is built from TRBV29-1 and TRBJ1-5; 8 bases align to TRBD1. With 5 bases clipped from V and 1 base from J, the junction kept 4 bases outside the gene matches. Germline V gives CDR1 SQVTM, CDR2 ANQGSEA. The CDR3 has 14 residues. The CDR3 region is CSVSDRGSNQPQHF. CDR3 DNA sequence: TGCAGCGTTTCCGACAGGGGAAGCAATCAGCCCCAGCATTTT.

This clonotype was counted a few times. The chain uses TRBV12-3 or TRBV12-4 and TRBJ2-7, with D hard to call. CDR3 length equals 12 residues. V gave up 7 bases and J gave up 6 bases, with 13 bases separating them. CDR3 sequence (DNA): TGTGCCAGCACCCTGATCGGCGGCGAGCAGTACTTC. This codes for CASTLIGGEQYF.

This chain connects TRBV7-2 to TRBJ2-5; D gene ambiguous. Germline CDR1 is SGHTA and CDR2 is FQGNSA. V was shortened by 3 bases and J by 10 bases, with 12 bases between the two germline ends. The CDR3 runs 12 residues. The CDR3 loop is CASSLGSPFQYF. CDR3 nucleotides: TGTGCCAGCAGCTTGGGCTCCCCCTTCCAGTACTTC.

V usage is TRBV7-2 and J usage is TRBJ1-2, with TRBD1 as a possible D gene (6 bases). The germline V gene has CDR1 SGHTA and CDR2 FQGNSA. The V and J ends lost 2 bases and 4 bases respectively, with 8 bases between them. This CDR3 spans 13 amino acids. CDR3 coding DNA: TGTGCCAGCAGCTTATGGGACATCTATGGCTACACCTTC. Its translation is CASSLWDIYGYTF.